These 17 T cell receptor beta chains were all obtained from the same sample, sequenced in a study of blood T cells in healthy people across ages. Combining a sample-barcoded 5' primer with a J-beta primer mix, a second PCR ran for about 7 to 11 cycles. One entry per CDR3 protein results from TCRdb running MiXCR on the 5' RACE reads. The sample has hundreds of thousands of distinct CDR3 sequences; around 20% are singletons. Sequencing was done on a sample of blood. Every receptor here comes from a man in his 70s in good health.

The V call is TRBV9, the J call TRBJ2-2; the match to TRBD1 covers 10 bases. In germline, CDR1 is SGDLS, CDR2 YYNGEE. The CDR3 spans 16 residues. V shed 4 bases, J shed 6 bases, and the junction held 9 bases outside the gene matches. CDR3 loop: CASSSGGQGIAGELFF. In DNA, the CDR3 is TGTGCCAGCAGCTCTGGGGGACAGGGGATAGCCGGGGAGCTGTTTTTT.

In this sample, this clonotype turned up a few times. Relative to the germline gene, one junction end is altered; a read error may explain this. The chain recombines TRBV12-3 or TRBV12-4 with TRBJ1-1; a possible D gene is TRBD1 (5 bases). The CDR3 runs 13 residues. CDR3 bases: TGTGCCAGCAGTTTGGGACCGAACACTGAAGCTCTCTTT. Its protein product is CASSLGPNTEALF.

This clonotype showed up many times. The rearrangement joins TRBV3-1 to TRBJ2-7; 8 bases agree with TRBD1. V lost 1 base and J lost 3; bases outside the gene matches: 5. CDR1 and CDR2 (germline): LGHDT, YNNKEL (reference sequence). This CDR3 has 15 amino acids. DNA of the CDR3: TGTGCCAGCAGCCAAGCATGGACAGGGAGCTACGAGCAGTACTTC. This codes for CASSQAWTGSYEQYF.

This clonotype was observed at least ten times. Written as DNA, the CDR3 is TGCGCCAGCAGCCAGACAGGGCAGCAAGAGACCCAGTACTTC. The encoded protein is CASSQTGQQETQYF. The rearrangement links TRBV5-1 to TRBJ2-5, with 7 bases lining up with TRBD1. CDR3 size: 14 residues. Germline CDR1 is SGHRS and CDR2 is YFSETQ. After removal of 4 bases from V and 2 bases from J, the junction contained 5 bases not matched to a gene.

The chain is built from TRBV20-1 and TRBJ2-7; a weak D match, TRBD2 (6 bases). There are 15 residues in the CDR3. Germline V CDR1 and CDR2: DFQATT, SNEGSKA (reference sequence). V lost 6 bases, J lost 7 bases, and 25 bases lay in between. The CDR3 loop is CSAIYVGGVIGEQYF. CDR3 bases: TGCAGTGCCATATACGTCGGGGGAGTTATCGGGGAGCAGTACTTC.

This clonotype was seen a few times. Compared with germline, one end of the junction differs, possibly owing to a read error. This chain joins TRBV5-6 and TRBJ2-1, with TRBD2 as a possible D gene (6 bases). The CDR3 is 15 amino acids. The germline CDR1 and CDR2 sequences are SGHDT and YYEEEE. The CDR3, as DNA: TGTGTCAGCAGCTTACCGGGACTGGTCCACAATGAGCAGTTCTTC. Its protein is CVSSLPGLVHNEQFF.

This chain joins TRBV9 and TRBJ1-5, with TRBD1 as a possible D gene (6 bases). Trimming left V 4 bases short and J 5 bases short, with 13 bases between. CDR1 SGDLS and CDR2 YYNGEE come from the germline V gene. The CDR3 has 14 residues. The CDR3 spells CASSITGSDQPQHF. CDR3 nucleotide sequence: TGTGCCAGCAGCATTACAGGGTCAGATCAGCCCCAGCATTTT. Full variable domain (outside the CDR3, taken from reference TRBV9 and TRBJ1-5): DSGVTQTPKHLITATGQRVTLRCSPRSGDLSVYWYQQSLDQGLQFLIQYYNGEERAKGNILERFSAQQFPDLHSELNLSSLELGDSALYFCASSITGSDQPQHFGDGTRLSIL.

Ten or more counts support this clonotype. V usage is TRBV28 and J usage is TRBJ2-5, with a weak D call TRBD1 (6 bases). The V gene's germline CDR1 is MDHEN and CDR2 SYDVKM. V gave up 4 bases and J gave up 4 bases, with 16 bases separating them. CDR3 size: 15 residues. The CDR3: CASSSTGNVGETQYF. Written as DNA, the CDR3 is TGTGCCAGCAGTTCCACAGGGAATGTCGGAGAGACCCAGTACTTC.

This chain's CDR3 is CASSYSGTSFYNEQFF. The CDR3 DNA reads TGTGCCAGCAGTTACTCAGGGACCTCCTTCTACAATGAGCAGTTCTTC. The gene calls are TRBV6-2 or TRBV6-3 and TRBJ2-1, with D possibly being TRBD1 or TRBD2 (5 bases each). The CDR3 extends over 16 amino acids. CDR1 and CDR2 (germline): MNHEY, SVGEGT. V was clipped by 0 bases and J by 3 bases, with 12 bases between them.

The V call is TRBV5-1, the J call TRBJ1-3, with 8 bases that match TRBD1. Germline assignment: CDR1 SGHRS and CDR2 YFSETQ. CDR3 size: 16 residues. V lost 0 bases, J lost 4 bases, and 6 bases stayed unmatched. CDR3 in amino acids: CASSLDGQGYGNTIYF. Here the CDR3 DNA reads TGCGCCAGCAGCTTGGATGGACAGGGATACGGAAACACCATATATTTT.

As for this clonotype: One end of the junction does not line up with germline, which may come from a read error. This chain uses TRBV4-2 with TRBJ2-7; TRBD2 might be the D (6 bases). The CDR3 has 15 amino acids. CDR1 LGHNA and CDR2 YNFKEQ come from the germline V gene. The CDR3 spells CASSQERDSTYEQYF. CDR3 sequence (DNA): TGTGCTAGCAGCCAAGAACGGGACTCCACCTACGAGCAGTACTTC.

This chain joins TRBV7-9 and TRBJ2-7; the match to TRBD2 covers 9 bases. The CDR3 totals 15 residues. Germline V gene lookup returns CDR1 SEHNR and CDR2 FQNEAQ (reference sequence). The junction had 5 bases not matched to a gene; V was cut back by 5 bases and J by 0 bases. The CDR3: CASSPSGGSSYEQYF. The CDR3 coding sequence is TGTGCCAGCAGCCCAAGCGGGGGGAGCTCCTACGAGCAGTACTTC.

This clonotype was detected only a few times. The V and J genes are TRBV7-2 and TRBJ1-5; 8 nucleotides match TRBD1. CDR1 and CDR2 from the germline V gene are SGHTA and FQGNSA. CDR3 length equals 17 residues. The junction had 7 bases not matched to a gene; V was cut back by 2 bases and J by 1 base. CDR3 in amino acids: CASSLSGTGLSNQPQHF. The CDR3 DNA reads as TGTGCCAGCAGCTTATCCGGGACAGGCTTAAGCAATCAGCCCCAGCATTTT.

This clonotype occurred a few times. The rearrangement joins TRBV20-1 to TRBJ2-7; 10 bases map to TRBD2. V gave up 2 bases and J gave up 1 base; unmatched junction bases: 5. Germline values: CDR1 DFQATT, CDR2 SNEGSKA (reference sequence). The CDR3 sequence is 15 residues long. This CDR3 reads CSARTGTSDSYEQYF. CDR3 DNA sequence: TGCAGTGCTAGAACCGGGACTAGCGATTCCTACGAGCAGTACTTC.

This clonotype was observed a few times. The chain uses TRBV3-1 and TRBJ2-5; TRBD1 agrees at 7 bases. The J call may be wrong; the DNA end is better matched by TRBJ2-7. This CDR3 is built from 14 residues. Germline V lookup: CDR1 LGHDT, CDR2 YNNKEL (reference sequence). CDR3 sequence reads: CASSRRDSLYEQYF. In DNA form, the CDR3 reads TGTGCCAGCAGCCGCCGGGACAGCCTCTACGAGCAGTACTTC.

This chain connects TRBV5-1 to TRBJ1-2, with no clear D. From germline, CDR1 is SGHRS and CDR2 YFSETQ. The CDR3 sequence is 16 residues long. The V gene lost 1 base and the J gene lost 4 bases, with 17 bases spanning the gap. The CDR3 region has the DNA TGCGCCAGCAGCTTGTTTGTGGAGGGCGGTGCCTATGGCTACACCTTC. Encoded protein: CASSLFVEGGAYGYTF.

Worth noting for this clonotype: No conserved phenylalanine or tryptophan ends this CDR3, so it is likely a read error. The V and J genes are TRBV2 and TRBJ2-3; 10 bases match TRBD2. From germline, CDR1 is SNHLY and CDR2 FYNNEI. CDR3 length: 14 residues. Trimming took 9 bases from V and 5 from J; bases not matched to a gene: 8. This chain's CDR3 is CARSPASGRDTQYL. CDR3 DNA: TGTGCCAGAAGTCCGGCTAGCGGGAGAGATACGCAGTATCTT.